This T cell receptor (beta chain) originates from a study of T cell responses to AZD1222 COVID-19 vaccine. Overall study results and limits: Baseline testing showed seropositivity in only six AZD1222 recipients.

As to this clone: Its antigen is unknown.

V was trimmed by 0 bases and J by 1 base, leaving 9 bases between them. This CDR3 region has 15 residues. CDR1 and CDR2 from the germline V gene are LGHNT and FRNRAP. The assay was immunoSEQ multiplex PCR, and TCRdb's table has in-frame clones only and misses some. In the table there are approximately 180,000 clones, roughly 93% of which are singletons. The starting material was peripheral blood, obtained 28 days after the second dose of the MenACWY control vaccine. The rearrangement joins TRBV12-5 to TRBJ1-1; D ambiguous. The receptor comes from an adult who received the MenACWY meningococcal vaccine as a control. CDR3 sequence (DNA): TGTGCTAGTGGTTTGGTACTCGCGGGGAACACTGAAGCTTTCTTT. Its translation is CASGLVLAGNTEAFF.